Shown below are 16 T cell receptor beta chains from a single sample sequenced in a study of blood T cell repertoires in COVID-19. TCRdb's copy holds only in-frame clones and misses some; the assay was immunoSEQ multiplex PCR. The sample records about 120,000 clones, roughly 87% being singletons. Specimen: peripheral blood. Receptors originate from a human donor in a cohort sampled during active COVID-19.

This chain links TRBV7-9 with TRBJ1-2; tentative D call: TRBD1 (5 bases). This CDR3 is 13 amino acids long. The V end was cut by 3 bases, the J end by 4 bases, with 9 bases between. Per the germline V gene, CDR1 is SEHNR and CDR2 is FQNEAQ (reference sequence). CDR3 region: CASSFAGLYGYTF. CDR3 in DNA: TGTGCCAGCAGCTTTGCAGGGCTCTATGGCTACACCTTC.

The chain's CDR3 is CASSATGTDTQYF. CDR3 sequence (DNA): TGTGCCAGCAGCGCGACAGGCACAGATACGCAGTATTTT. The chain couples TRBV13 to TRBJ2-3; the D gene is possibly TRBD1 (5 bases). The ends were cut back, 5 bases at V and 1 base at J, with 7 bases in the middle. The CDR3 totals 13 residues. Germline CDR1 reads PRHDT; CDR2 reads FYEKMQ (reference sequence). The complete variable domain, with remaining parts taken from reference TRBV13 and TRBJ2-3, reads AAGVIQSPRHLIKEKRETATLKCYPIPRHDTVYWYQQGPGQDPQFLISFYEKMQSDKGSIPDRFSAQQFSDYHSELNMSSLELGDSALYFCASSATGTDTQYFGPGTRLTVL.

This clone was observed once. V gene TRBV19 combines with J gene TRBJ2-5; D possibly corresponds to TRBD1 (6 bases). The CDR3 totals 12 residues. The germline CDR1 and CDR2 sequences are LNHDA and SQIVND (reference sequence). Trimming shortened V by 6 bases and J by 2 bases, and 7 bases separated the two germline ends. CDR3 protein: CASSDRQETQYF. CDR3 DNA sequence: TGTGCCAGTAGCGACAGGCAAGAGACCCAGTACTTC.

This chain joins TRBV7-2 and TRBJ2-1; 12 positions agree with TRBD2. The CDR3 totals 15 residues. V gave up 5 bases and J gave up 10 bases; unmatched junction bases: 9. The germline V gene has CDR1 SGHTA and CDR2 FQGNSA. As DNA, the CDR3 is TGTGCCAGCAGCCCGAGACTAGCGGGAGTACAGGAGCAGTTCTTC. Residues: CASSPRLAGVQEQFF.

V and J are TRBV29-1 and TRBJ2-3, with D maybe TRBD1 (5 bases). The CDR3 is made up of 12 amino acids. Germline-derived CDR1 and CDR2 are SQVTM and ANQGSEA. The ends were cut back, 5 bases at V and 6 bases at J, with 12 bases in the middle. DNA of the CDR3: TGCAGCGTTCCCCAGGGTGGGGATACGCAGTATTTT. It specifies CSVPQGGDTQYF.

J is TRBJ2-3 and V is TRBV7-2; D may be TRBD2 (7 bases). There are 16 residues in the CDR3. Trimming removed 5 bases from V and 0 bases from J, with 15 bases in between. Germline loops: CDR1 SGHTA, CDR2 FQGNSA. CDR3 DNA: TGTGCCAGCAGCGTGCCCCGCGGGGGCAGCACAGATACGCAGTATTTT. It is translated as CASSVPRGGSTDTQYF.

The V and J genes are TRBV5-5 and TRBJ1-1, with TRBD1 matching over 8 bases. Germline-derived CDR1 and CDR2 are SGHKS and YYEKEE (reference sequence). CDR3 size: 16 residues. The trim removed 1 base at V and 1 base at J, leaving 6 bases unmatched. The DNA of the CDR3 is TGTGCCAGCAGCTTGCGTGGGGGGACAGGGAACACTGAAGCTTTCTTT. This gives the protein CASSLRGGTGNTEAFF.

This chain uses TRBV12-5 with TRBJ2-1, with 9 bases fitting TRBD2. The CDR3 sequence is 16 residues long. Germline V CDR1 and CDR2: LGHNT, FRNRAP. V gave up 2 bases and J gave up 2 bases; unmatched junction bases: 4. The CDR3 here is CASGLPAGGPYNEQFF. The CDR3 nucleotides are TGTGCTAGTGGTTTGCCCGCGGGGGGGCCCTACAATGAGCAGTTCTTC.

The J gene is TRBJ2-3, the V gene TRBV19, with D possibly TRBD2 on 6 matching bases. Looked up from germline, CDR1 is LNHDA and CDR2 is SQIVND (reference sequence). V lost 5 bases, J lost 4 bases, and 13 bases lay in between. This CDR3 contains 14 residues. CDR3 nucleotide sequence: TGTGCCAGTAGTTCCGGACGGGACTCAGATACGCAGTATTTT. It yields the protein CASSSGRDSDTQYF.

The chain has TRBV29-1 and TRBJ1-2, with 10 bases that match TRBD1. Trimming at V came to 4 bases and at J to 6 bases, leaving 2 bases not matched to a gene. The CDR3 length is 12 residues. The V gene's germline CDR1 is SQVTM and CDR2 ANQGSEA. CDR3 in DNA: TGCAGCGTTGGGGGACAGGGGAATGGCTACACCTTC. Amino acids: CSVGGQGNGYTF.

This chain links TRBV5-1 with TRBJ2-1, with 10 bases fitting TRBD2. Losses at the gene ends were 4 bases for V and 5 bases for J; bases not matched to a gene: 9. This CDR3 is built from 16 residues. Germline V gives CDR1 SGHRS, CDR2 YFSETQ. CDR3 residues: CASSPDSSGSHNEQFF. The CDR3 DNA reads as TGCGCCAGCAGCCCGGACTCTAGCGGGAGTCACAATGAGCAGTTCTTC.

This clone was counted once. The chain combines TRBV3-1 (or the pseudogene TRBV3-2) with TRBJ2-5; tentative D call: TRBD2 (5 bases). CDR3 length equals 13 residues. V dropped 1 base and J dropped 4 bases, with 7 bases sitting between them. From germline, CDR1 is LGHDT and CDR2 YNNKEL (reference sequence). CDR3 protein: CASSQAGGETQYF. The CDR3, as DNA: TGTGCCAGCAGCCAAGCTGGAGGAGAGACCCAGTACTTC.

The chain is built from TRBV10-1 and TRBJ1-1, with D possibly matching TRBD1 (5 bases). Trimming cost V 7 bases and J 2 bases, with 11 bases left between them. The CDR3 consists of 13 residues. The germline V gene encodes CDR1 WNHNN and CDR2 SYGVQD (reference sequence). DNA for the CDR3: TGCGCCAGCATGGGGCCATTTAACACTGAAGCTTTCTTT. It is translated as CASMGPFNTEAFF.

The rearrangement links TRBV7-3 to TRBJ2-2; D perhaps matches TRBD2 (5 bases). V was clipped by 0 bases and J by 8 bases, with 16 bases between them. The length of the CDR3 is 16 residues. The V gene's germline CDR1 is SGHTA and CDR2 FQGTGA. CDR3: CASSLTKTMTSGELFF. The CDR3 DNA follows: TGTGCCAGCAGCTTAACAAAGACTATGACGTCTGGGGAGCTGTTTTTT.

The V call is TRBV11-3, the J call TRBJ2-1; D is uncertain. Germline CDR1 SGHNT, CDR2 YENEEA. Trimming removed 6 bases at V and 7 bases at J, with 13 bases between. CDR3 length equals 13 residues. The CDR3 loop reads CASSHSLSNEQFF. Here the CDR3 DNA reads TGTGCCAGCAGTCACAGTCTGTCAAATGAGCAGTTCTTC. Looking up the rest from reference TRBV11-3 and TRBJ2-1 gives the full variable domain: EAGVVQSPRYKIIEKKQPVAFWCNPISGHNTLYWYLQNLGQGPELLIRYENEEAVDDSQLPKDRFSAERLKGVDSTLKIQPAELGDSAVYLCASSHSLSNEQFFGPGTRLTVL.

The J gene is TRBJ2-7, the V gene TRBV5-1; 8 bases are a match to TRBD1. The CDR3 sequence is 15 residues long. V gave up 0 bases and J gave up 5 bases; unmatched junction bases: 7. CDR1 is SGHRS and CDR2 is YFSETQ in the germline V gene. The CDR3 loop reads CASSLGTDRVNEQYF. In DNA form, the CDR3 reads TGCGCCAGCAGCTTGGGGACGGACAGGGTGAACGAGCAGTACTTC. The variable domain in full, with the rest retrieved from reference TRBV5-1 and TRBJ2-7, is KAGVTQTPRYLIKTRGQQVTLSCSPISGHRSVSWYQQTPGQGLQFLFEYFSETQRNKGNFPGRFSGRQFSNSRSEMNVSTLELGDSALYLCASSLGTDRVNEQYFGPGTRLTVT.